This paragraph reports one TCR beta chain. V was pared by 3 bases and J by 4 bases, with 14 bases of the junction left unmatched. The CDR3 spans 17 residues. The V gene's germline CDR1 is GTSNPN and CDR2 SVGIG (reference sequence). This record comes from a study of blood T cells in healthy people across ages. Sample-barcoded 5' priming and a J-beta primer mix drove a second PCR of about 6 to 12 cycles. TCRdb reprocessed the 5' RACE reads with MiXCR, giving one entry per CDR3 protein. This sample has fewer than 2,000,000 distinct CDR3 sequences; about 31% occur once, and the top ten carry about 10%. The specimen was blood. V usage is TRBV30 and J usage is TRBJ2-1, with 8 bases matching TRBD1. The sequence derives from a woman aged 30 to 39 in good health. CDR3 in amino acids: CAWRDLGQGRSYNEQFF. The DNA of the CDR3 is TGTGCCTGGAGGGATCTCGGACAGGGACGGAGTTACAATGAGCAGTTCTTC.